This T cell receptor (beta chain) was observed in a study of cytomegalovirus exposure and HLA in healthy donors. At the level of the study: Early on, a data release was issued that held 85 million to 95 million unique TCRs from HLA-typed donors.

Primers: 60 Vbeta forward and 13 Jbeta reverse. Some clones are missing from TCRdb's copy, which holds only in-frame ones; the method was immunoSEQ multiplex PCR. This sample has 200,000 or so clones, with more than 75% found just once. This CDR3 spans 15 amino acids. V was trimmed by 4 bases and J by 1 base, leaving 13 bases between them. CDR1 and CDR2 from the germline V gene are SGHNT and YYREEE (reference sequence). This clonotype originated in a woman aged 40 to 50 in good health and CMV-seronegative. Sequencing input: PBMCs. The chain carries TRBV5-4 and TRBJ2-3; D is unresolved. This CDR3 reads CASSPRSSGTDTQYF. Here the CDR3 DNA reads TGTGCCAGCAGCCCCCGTTCCTCAGGCACAGATACGCAGTATTTT.